The 21 T cell receptor beta chains in this list originate from one sample, sequenced in a study of human T cells and chemical hapten exposure. One entry per CDR3 protein, called by TCRdb with MiXCR from the RACE reads. Here the sample spans over 70,000 distinct CDR3 sequences, under 14% being singletons. Time point: patch test 2, 6 weeks after DPC sensitization. Documented treatment: therapeutic diphenylcyclopropenone sensitization with weekly scalp DPC. The material sequenced was whole blood, taken in connection with sensitization to the hapten diphenylcyclopropenone (DPC). The receptors here all came from a man between 18 and 35 years old with alopecia areata. Some clones in this sample may be carry-over from other donors' samples.

The chain uses TRBV9 and TRBJ2-5, with unresolved D. The germline V gene encodes CDR1 SGDLS and CDR2 YYNGEE. The CDR3 has 16 residues. V was shortened by 0 bases and J by 0 bases, with 12 bases between the two germline ends. The DNA of the CDR3 is TGTGCCAGCAGCGTAGAGGTTGGGCGGAACCAAGAGACCCAGTACTTC. Its protein product is CASSVEVGRNQETQYF.

The genes are TRBV7-3 and TRBJ2-1; D could derive from TRBD1 or TRBD2 (5 bases each). The V end was cut by 5 bases, the J end by 2 bases, with 16 bases between. The CDR3 sequence is 16 residues long. Germline V gene sequence: CDR1 SGHTA, CDR2 FQGTGA. CDR3 DNA: TGTGCCAGCAGCCAGACAGTTCTAGCACCCTACAATGAGCAGTTCTTC. As protein: CASSQTVLAPYNEQFF.

The chain has TRBV9 and TRBJ1-1; 8 bases align to TRBD1. The V and J ends lost 3 bases and 0 bases, in that order; junction bases with no gene match: 10. Germline-derived CDR1 and CDR2 are SGDLS and YYNGEE. CDR3 size: 17 residues. For the CDR3, the DNA is TGTGCCAGCAGCGCCCCTAGACAGGGGTTTATGAACACTGAAGCTTTCTTT. Its translation is CASSAPRQGFMNTEAFF.

This rearrangement joins TRBV7-2 to TRBJ2-2, with D uncertain. The germline V gene encodes CDR1 SGHTA and CDR2 FQGNSA. Trimming removed 2 bases from V and 7 bases from J, with 5 bases in between. The CDR3 runs 12 residues. This chain's CDR3 is CASSLSVGELFF. The CDR3 nucleotides read TGTGCCAGCAGCTTATCTGTCGGGGAGCTGTTTTTT.

This clonotype was seen ten or more times. The CDR3 bases are TGTGCCAGCAGTTACTATGGACAGGGGGCTCTCGGAAACACCATATATTTT. It codes for CASSYYGQGALGNTIYF. The chain uses TRBV6-6 and TRBJ1-3; 11 bases align to TRBD1. J gave up 4 bases and V 1 base, and 6 bases lay outside the gene matches. Germline CDR1 is MNHNY and CDR2 is SVGAGI (reference sequence). CDR3 length: 17 amino acids.

The chain employs TRBV10-2 and TRBJ2-7, with 8 bases fitting TRBD2. The germline V gene encodes CDR1 WSHSY and CDR2 SAAADI. The trim removed 2 bases at V and 2 bases at J, leaving 2 bases unmatched. The CDR3 sequence is 14 residues long. CDR3 coding DNA: TGCGCCAGCAGTGAGACTAGCGGAACCTACGAGCAGTACGTC. Translation gives CASSETSGTYEQYV.

The chain uses TRBV2 and TRBJ1-1; TRBD1 matches 9 bases. This CDR3 has 12 residues. Germline-derived CDR1 and CDR2 are SNHLY and FYNNEI. The J segment lost 6 bases and the V segment lost 4 bases, leaving 0 bases of the junction unmatched. CDR3 protein: CASSGQGAEAFF. DNA of the CDR3: TGTGCCAGCAGTGGACAGGGGGCTGAAGCTTTCTTT.

In regard to this clonotype: This may come from a read error, since a much larger clone is one base off. The V and J genes are TRBV29-1 and TRBJ2-3; D is undetermined. The V and J ends lost 2 bases and 2 bases respectively, with 5 bases between them. Germline V gene lookup returns CDR1 SQVTM and CDR2 ANQGSEA. The CDR3 runs to 12 residues. CDR3 protein: CSVEKITDTQYF. DNA for the CDR3: TGCAGCGTTGAAAAGATCACAGATACGCAGTATTTT.

J is TRBJ2-3 and V is TRBV7-6; no firm D call. Trimming removed 0 bases from V and 4 bases from J, with 14 bases in between. Germline loops: CDR1 SGHVS, CDR2 FNYEAQ. This CDR3 has 16 amino acids. CDR3 sequence (DNA): TGTGCCAGCAGCTTAGCCCCAGAACTTCCCCCAGATACGCAGTATTTT. It is translated as CASSLAPELPPDTQYF.

This clonotype was seen repeatedly, ten times or more. V usage is TRBV20-1 and J usage is TRBJ1-2; 10 bases fit TRBD1. Germline values: CDR1 DFQATT, CDR2 SNEGSKA (reference sequence). The trim removed 1 base at V and 1 base at J, leaving 9 bases unmatched. CDR3 length: 17 amino acids. CDR3 sequence reads: CSARALDRGLINYGYTF. CDR3 DNA sequence: TGCAGTGCTAGAGCCCTCGACAGGGGGCTTATTAACTATGGCTACACCTTC.

The genes are TRBV7-6 and TRBJ1-5; D gene unclear. V lost 3 bases to trimming and J lost 4 bases, with 13 bases between them. The CDR3 sequence is 15 residues long. Germline V lookup: CDR1 SGHVS, CDR2 FNYEAQ. The CDR3 here is CASSLGTSLNQPQHF. The CDR3 nucleotides are TGTGCCAGCAGCTTGGGAACCTCACTTAATCAGCCCCAGCATTTT.

This clonotype came up many times. V usage is TRBV7-9 and J usage is TRBJ1-4, with 7 bases identical to TRBD1. V lost 5 bases and J lost 10; bases outside the gene matches: 10. CDR3 length: 14 residues. The germline V gene encodes CDR1 SEHNR and CDR2 FQNEAQ (reference sequence). The CDR3 reads CASSLGTVTGKLFF. The CDR3 bases are TGTGCCAGCAGCCTTGGGACAGTGACAGGAAAACTGTTTTTT.

The V gene is TRBV7-9, the J gene TRBJ1-5, with TRBD1 as a possible D gene (6 bases). The V end lost 5 bases, the J end lost 5 bases, and 19 bases lay between the germline ends. The CDR3 has 16 amino acids. Germline V CDR1 and CDR2: SEHNR, FQNEAQ (reference sequence). The CDR3 DNA follows: TGTGCCAGCAGCCCAGAAAGGACAGAATCCCATCAGCCCCAGCATTTT. It codes for CASSPERTESHQPQHF.

The chain recombines TRBV29-1 with TRBJ2-5; D remains ambiguous. Trimming stripped 7 bases from V and 5 bases from J, with 14 bases between. The germline V gene encodes CDR1 SQVTM and CDR2 ANQGSEA. There are 12 residues in the CDR3. The CDR3, as DNA: TGCAGCGCCAGGCTAGGGCGGGAGACCCAGTACTTC. Translated: CSARLGRETQYF. The full variable domain, its missing parts supplied by reference TRBV29-1 and TRBJ2-5, is SAVISQKPSRDICQRGTSLTIQCQVDSQVTMMFWYRQQPGQSLTLIATANQGSEATYESGFVIDKFPISRPNLTFSTLTVSNMSPEDSSIYLCSARLGRETQYFGPGTRLLVL.

Many counts were recorded for this clonotype. V gene TRBV10-2 combines with J gene TRBJ2-3, with 9 bases that match TRBD2. The CDR3 extends over 15 amino acids. Trimming removed 2 bases from V and 1 base from J; junction bases left unmatched: 1. The germline V gene has CDR1 WSHSY and CDR2 SAAADI. This CDR3 reads CASSEPSGGTDTQYF. The CDR3 DNA follows: TGCGCCAGCAGTGAGCCTAGCGGGGGCACAGATACGCAGTATTTT.

This clonotype was seen a handful of times. CDR3 coding DNA: TGTGCCAGCTCTCCTCAGACAGGGAATATGAACACTGAAGCTTTCTTT. This codes for CASSPQTGNMNTEAFF. The chain employs TRBV18 and TRBJ1-1, with 7 bases fitting TRBD1. This CDR3 region has 16 residues. V was pared by 6 bases and J by 0 bases, with 10 bases of the junction left unmatched. The germline V gene encodes CDR1 KGHSH and CDR2 LQKENI.

This clonotype was picked up a small number of times. The V call is TRBV19, the J call TRBJ1-4; D remains unclear. V was trimmed by 5 bases and J by 0 bases, leaving 7 bases between them. The CDR3 is 14 amino acids. Germline CDR1 LNHDA, CDR2 SQIVND (reference sequence). The CDR3 DNA is TGTGCCAGTAGTTTCGGTGCAACTAATGAAAAACTGTTTTTT. Its protein is CASSFGATNEKLFF. The whole variable domain, filled in from reference TRBV19 and TRBJ1-4, reads DGGITQSPKYLFRKEGQNVTLSCEQNLNHDAMYWYRQDPGQGLRLIYYSQIVNDFQKGDIAEGYSVSREKKESFPLTVTSAQKNPTAFYLCASSFGATNEKLFFGSGTQLSVL.

Regarding this clonotype: The CDR3 ends on some other residue instead of the conserved phenylalanine or tryptophan, so this is likely a read error. The chain is built from TRBV5-1 and TRBJ1-4; 9 bases map to TRBD1. Trimming at V came to 4 bases and at J to 4 bases, leaving 8 bases not matched to a gene. In germline, CDR1 is SGHRS, CDR2 YFSETQ. The CDR3 is 16 amino acids. The CDR3 sequence is CASSPWTGEGNEKLFL. The CDR3 DNA sequence: TGCGCCAGCAGCCCGTGGACAGGGGAGGGTAATGAAAAACTGTTTCTT.

This clonotype appeared many times. The V gene is TRBV7-3, the J gene TRBJ2-1, with no clear D. Germline CDR1 and CDR2: SGHTA and FQGTGA. This CDR3 is built from 15 residues. V gave up 1 base and J gave up 6 bases, with 13 bases separating them. CDR3 nucleotides: TGTGCCAGCAGCTTAAATCCCCCAGATCGCAATGAGCAGTTCTTC. Translating gives CASSLNPPDRNEQFF.

Many counts were recorded for this clonotype. This rearrangement joins TRBV4-3 to TRBJ1-3; the match to TRBD1 covers 9 bases. Germline V lookup: CDR1 LGHNA, CDR2 YSLEER. This CDR3 contains 17 residues. Germline trimming cut 4 bases from V and 1 base from J; bases unmatched to any gene: 8. This chain's CDR3 is CASSLGQGFSSGNTIYF. CDR3 nucleotides: TGCGCCAGCAGCCTCGGACAGGGGTTTAGTTCTGGAAACACCATATATTTT.

V and J are TRBV18 and TRBJ1-1; D unresolved. The ends were cut back, 6 bases at V and 2 bases at J, with 16 bases in the middle. Germline V lookup: CDR1 KGHSH, CDR2 LQKENI. The CDR3 covers 15 residues. The CDR3 bases are TGTGCCAGCTCCCTCGGAGGAGGTCTTAACACTGAAGCTTTCTTT. Protein: CASSLGGGLNTEAFF.